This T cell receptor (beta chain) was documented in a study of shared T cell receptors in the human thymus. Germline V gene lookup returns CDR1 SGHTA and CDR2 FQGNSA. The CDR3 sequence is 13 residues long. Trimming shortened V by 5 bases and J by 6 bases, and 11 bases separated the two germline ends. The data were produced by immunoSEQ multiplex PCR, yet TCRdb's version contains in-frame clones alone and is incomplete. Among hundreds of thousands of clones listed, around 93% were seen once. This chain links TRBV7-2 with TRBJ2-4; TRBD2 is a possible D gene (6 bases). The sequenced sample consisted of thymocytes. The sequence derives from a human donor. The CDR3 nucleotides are TGTGCCAGCAGCCCGGGACTGAGAAACATTCAGTACTTC. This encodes CASSPGLRNIQYF.